One and the same sample provided the 27 T cell receptor beta chains below, sequenced in a study of OX40 agonist ivuxolimab in advanced cancers. Assay: immunoSEQ multiplex PCR; the TCRdb copy retains only in-frame clones and omits some. The top ten hold roughly 1.2% of the sample, which has around 76,000 clones, 75% to 85% seen once. Sequencing used CD4+ or CD8+ T cells sorted from blood, obtained in a trial of the OX40 agonist ivuxolimab. The receptor source for this set is an adult with an advanced solid tumor such as melanoma, head and neck, liver or kidney cancer.

The chain couples TRBV11-2 to TRBJ2-3; weak D call: TRBD1 (6 bases). From germline, CDR1 is SGHAT and CDR2 FQNNGV. Trimming removed 5 bases from V and 4 bases from J, with 16 bases in between. The length of the CDR3 is 15 residues. The CDR3: CASSLTGSGADTQYF. The CDR3 region has the DNA TGTGCCAGCAGCCTGACAGGTAGTGGGGCAGATACGCAGTATTTT.

Only one count was recorded for this clone. This chain connects TRBV27 to TRBJ1-5; possibly TRBD1 for D (5 bases). Per germline, CDR1 MNHEY and CDR2 SMNVEV (reference sequence). This CDR3 is built from 15 residues. Between the trimmed V and J ends, which lost 2 bases and 2 bases, there was a span of 10 bases. For the CDR3, the DNA is TGTGCCAGCAGTTTAGAAGGGGTTGGCAATCAGCCCCAGCATTTT. It yields the protein CASSLEGVGNQPQHF.

The gene calls are TRBV6-5 and TRBJ1-2, with D uncertain. The V and J ends lost 5 bases and 7 bases respectively, with 14 bases between them. Looked up from germline, CDR1 is MNHEY and CDR2 is SVGAGI. CDR3 length: 13 amino acids. CDR3 sequence: CASSLQFFSGYTF. CDR3 nucleotides: TGTGCCAGCAGTCTTCAGTTTTTTTCTGGCTACACCTTC.

V and J are TRBV7-2 and TRBJ2-5, with D tentatively TRBD2 (5 bases). Germline loops: CDR1 SGHTA, CDR2 FQGNSA. V was pared by 5 bases and J by 8 bases, with 12 bases between. The CDR3 runs to 12 residues. CDR3 amino acids: CASSGGRATQYF. The CDR3, as DNA: TGTGCCAGCAGCGGTGGGAGAGCCACCCAGTACTTC.

The chain combines TRBV6-5 with TRBJ1-1; D may be TRBD1 (5 bases). The V gene lost 0 bases and the J gene lost 5 bases, with 10 bases spanning the gap. The CDR3 extends over 14 amino acids. Germline values: CDR1 MNHEY, CDR2 SVGAGI. The CDR3 reads CASSYSFRATEAFF. The CDR3 DNA sequence: TGTGCCAGCAGTTACTCGTTCAGGGCGACTGAAGCTTTCTTT.

This rearrangement joins TRBV11-2 to TRBJ2-2; 10 bases match TRBD2. The V segment lost 6 bases and the J segment 5 bases; nucleotides outside the gene matches: 6. The CDR3 has 15 amino acids. CDR1 and CDR2 from the germline V gene are SGHAT and FQNNGV. CDR3 bases: TGTGCCAGCAGACCGGGACTAGCGAGTACCGGGGAGCTGTTTTTT. Protein product: CASRPGLASTGELFF. The full variable domain, with the rest looked up from reference TRBV11-2 and TRBJ2-2, is EAGVAQSPRYKIIEKRQSVAFWCNPISGHATLYWYQQILGQGPKLLIQFQNNGVVDDSQLPKDRFSAERLKGVDSTLKIQPAKLEDSAVYLCASRPGLASTGELFFGEGSRLTVL.

CDR3 region: CASRRGAGQPQHF. In DNA, the CDR3 is TGTGCCAGCAGACGTGGGGCAGGTCAGCCCCAGCATTTT. This chain links TRBV27 with TRBJ1-5; TRBD1 is a possible D gene (5 bases). The CDR3 runs to 13 residues. The ends were cut back, 6 bases at V and 6 bases at J, with 12 bases in the middle. Germline V gives CDR1 MNHEY, CDR2 SMNVEV (reference sequence).

V gene TRBV5-4 combines with J gene TRBJ2-2, with 8 bases aligning to TRBD1. This CDR3 region has 17 residues. Germline V lookup: CDR1 SGHNT, CDR2 YYREEE (reference sequence). V shed 4 bases and J 7 bases; nucleotides not matched to a gene: 15. The DNA for the CDR3 is TGTGCCAGCAGCAGGATCGACAGGGGCCCCTTCGGCGGGGAGCTGTTTTTT. This translates into CASSRIDRGPFGGELFF.

This clone was counted only a few times. The rearrangement uses TRBV2 and TRBJ2-5; TRBD2 aligns across 8 bases. Germline CDR1 SNHLY, CDR2 FYNNEI. This CDR3 comprises 12 residues. V lost 7 bases to trimming and J lost 4 bases; unmatched junction nucleotides: 2. CDR3 sequence: CASTTSGETQYF. The CDR3 nucleotides read TGTGCCAGCACTACTAGCGGAGAGACCCAGTACTTC.

This CDR3 reads CASSESGRGYTF. The CDR3 DNA is TGTGCCAGCAGTGAGTCAGGCCGGGGCTACACCTTC. This chain connects TRBV25-1 to TRBJ1-2; no firm D call. Trimming cost V 3 bases and J 8 bases, with 10 bases left between them. The germline CDR1 and CDR2 sequences are MGHDK and SYGVNS. This CDR3 has 12 residues.

V and J are TRBV2 and TRBJ1-4; tentative D call: TRBD1 (6 bases). Per the germline V gene, CDR1 is SNHLY and CDR2 is FYNNEI. The CDR3 is 14 amino acids. The V end was cut by 3 bases, the J end by 11 bases, with 16 bases between. The CDR3 coding sequence is TGTGCCAGCAGTGATGTCCAGGGGATGGTTAAACTGTTTTTT. Its translation: CASSDVQGMVKLFF.

This clone occurred once. This chain joins TRBV4-1 and TRBJ1-2; D may be TRBD1 (5 bases). CDR1 is MGHRA and CDR2 is YSYEKL in the germline V gene. This CDR3 is 16 amino acids long. Trimming pared 1 base from V and 0 bases from J, leaving 12 bases between. The CDR3 is CASSQAGGGTNYGYTF. The CDR3 bases are TGCGCCAGCAGCCAAGCCGGGGGGGGAACTAACTATGGCTACACCTTC.

Of note for this clone: Other DNA sequences within the sample encode an identical CDR3. The rearrangement joins TRBV7-2 to TRBJ1-2; 9 nucleotides line up with TRBD1. Germline V gene data show CDR1 as SGHTA and CDR2 as FQGNSA. The J segment lost 5 bases and the V segment lost 4 bases, leaving 2 bases of the junction unmatched. The CDR3 has 13 residues. CDR3 sequence (DNA): TGTGCCAGCAGCTCGGGACAGGGATATGGCTACACCTTC. This gives the protein CASSSGQGYGYTF.

The V gene is TRBV2, the J gene TRBJ2-1; no definite D call. Looked up from germline, CDR1 is SNHLY and CDR2 is FYNNEI. There are 12 residues in the CDR3. V lost 3 bases, J lost 2 bases, and 2 bases lay in between. The CDR3 loop reads CASSDPYNEQFF. CDR3 sequence (DNA): TGTGCCAGCAGTGATCCCTACAATGAGCAGTTCTTC.

The gene calls are TRBV9 and TRBJ2-1, with D tentatively TRBD2 (6 bases). Germline CDR1 and CDR2: SGDLS and YYNGEE. Trimming left V 4 bases short and J 7 bases short, with 18 bases between. This CDR3 has 15 residues. The CDR3 region has the DNA TGTGCCAGCAGCACGCAAGACGGGGGTGAGAATGAGCAGTTCTTC. This encodes CASSTQDGGENEQFF.

The rearrangement uses TRBV7-2 and TRBJ1-4; 7 bases align to TRBD1. V trimming: 5 bases; J trimming: 4 bases; junction bases outside the gene matches: 7. CDR3 length: 15 residues. The germline V gene has CDR1 SGHTA and CDR2 FQGNSA. CDR3 bases: TGTGCCAGCAGCGTACAGACAGGGCATAATGAAAAACTGTTTTTT. Translated, it gives CASSVQTGHNEKLFF.

The genes are TRBV28 and TRBJ1-2; no clear D. The V and J ends lost 7 bases and 4 bases respectively, with 16 bases between them. Germline V gives CDR1 MDHEN, CDR2 SYDVKM. This CDR3 comprises 14 residues. In DNA form, the CDR3 reads TGTGCCAGCACTAGTCCTCGGCGAATCTATGGCTACACCTTC. Translation: CASTSPRRIYGYTF.

This chain joins TRBV29-1 and TRBJ2-7; the D gene is possibly TRBD2 (7 bases). The V gene's germline CDR1 is SQVTM and CDR2 ANQGSEA. The CDR3 covers 14 residues. V lost 1 base and J 9 bases, leaving 19 bases between the germline ends. The CDR3 region has the DNA TGCAGCGTTGAAGCCGCGGGGGCCCGGTCCTTGCAGTACTTC. Its translation: CSVEAAGARSLQYF.

The J gene is TRBJ1-5, the V gene TRBV2; TRBD1 is a possible D gene (6 bases). Per germline, CDR1 SNHLY and CDR2 FYNNEI. This CDR3 is built from 14 residues. V gave up 7 bases and J gave up 4 bases, with 14 bases separating them. CDR3 sequence: CASTDRTSNQPQHF. CDR3 coding DNA: TGTGCCAGCACGGACAGAACCTCGAATCAGCCCCAGCATTTT.

The chain is built from TRBV19 and TRBJ2-5; 8 nucleotides agree with TRBD1. Germline assignment: CDR1 LNHDA and CDR2 SQIVND (reference sequence). The V and J ends lost 4 bases and 4 bases, in that order; junction bases with no gene match: 8. The CDR3 runs to 15 residues. The CDR3 bases are TGTGCCAGTAGTACCCGGGACAGGATAGGAGAGACCCAGTACTTC. Amino acids: CASSTRDRIGETQYF.

This rearrangement joins TRBV18 to TRBJ1-3, with D possibly matching TRBD1 (6 bases). V was cut by 3 bases and J by 0 bases, with 12 bases left in between. The length of the CDR3 is 16 residues. Germline CDR1 reads KGHSH; CDR2 reads LQKENI. The CDR3 DNA sequence: TGTGCCAGCTCACCGGACAGCCCTTTCTCTGGAAACACCATATATTTT. Translated: CASSPDSPFSGNTIYF.

The V gene is TRBV29-1, the J gene TRBJ2-1; D possibly matches TRBD1 or TRBD2 (5 bases each). CDR1 SQVTM and CDR2 ANQGSEA come from the germline V gene. This CDR3 has 12 residues. Written as DNA, the CDR3 is TGCGCCCTGGGCAGGGAGTACAATGAGCAGTTCTTC. Translation: CALGREYNEQFF.

This chain joins TRBV6-5 and TRBJ2-7; D is uncertain. Looked up from germline, CDR1 is MNHEY and CDR2 is SVGAGI. This CDR3 has 13 amino acids. The V end was cut by 2 bases, the J end by 7 bases, with 12 bases between. CDR3 region: CASSYRPPEEQYF. The CDR3 DNA reads as TGTGCCAGCAGTTACCGCCCACCGGAAGAGCAGTACTTC.

The CDR3 bases are TGTGCCAGTAGTATAGTCTCCCGGGACTCTGGAAACACCATATATTTT. Its protein product is CASSIVSRDSGNTIYF. V is TRBV19 and J is TRBJ1-3; D is uncertain. V gave up 1 base and J gave up 0 bases, with 10 bases separating them. The CDR3 has 16 residues. Germline assignment: CDR1 LNHDA and CDR2 SQIVND (reference sequence).

This chain uses TRBV6-4 with TRBJ2-3, with TRBD1 matching over 9 bases. The V segment lost 3 bases and the J segment 2 bases; nucleotides outside the gene matches: 9. Per the germline V gene, CDR1 is MRHNA and CDR2 is SNTAGT. The CDR3 is 17 residues long. The CDR3 reads CASSERGRDRATDTQYF. DNA for the CDR3: TGTGCCAGCAGTGAGAGGGGCCGGGACAGGGCCACAGATACGCAGTATTTT.

V gene TRBV2 combines with J gene TRBJ1-1; TRBD1 agrees at 8 bases. Germline-derived CDR1 and CDR2 are SNHLY and FYNNEI. This CDR3 has 13 residues. After removal of 9 bases from V and 4 bases from J, the junction contained 7 bases not matched to a gene. CDR3 sequence reads: CASEVTGATEAFF. In DNA form, the CDR3 reads TGTGCCAGTGAGGTGACAGGGGCCACTGAAGCTTTCTTT. The full variable domain, completed using reference TRBV2 and TRBJ1-1, is EPEVTQTPSHQVTQMGQEVILRCVPISNHLYFYWYRQILGQKVEFLVSFYNNEISEKSEIFDDQFSVERPDGSNFTLKIRSTKLEDSAMYFCASEVTGATEAFFGQGTRLTVV.

This chain joins TRBV6-5 and TRBJ1-4, with 7 positions matching TRBD1. Trimming removed 0 bases from V and 5 bases from J; junction bases left unmatched: 3. Germline V gives CDR1 MNHEY, CDR2 SVGAGI. The CDR3 consists of 15 residues. CDR3 residues: CASSYSQGPNEKLFF. The CDR3 DNA follows: TGTGCCAGCAGTTACTCACAGGGGCCGAATGAAAAACTGTTTTTT.